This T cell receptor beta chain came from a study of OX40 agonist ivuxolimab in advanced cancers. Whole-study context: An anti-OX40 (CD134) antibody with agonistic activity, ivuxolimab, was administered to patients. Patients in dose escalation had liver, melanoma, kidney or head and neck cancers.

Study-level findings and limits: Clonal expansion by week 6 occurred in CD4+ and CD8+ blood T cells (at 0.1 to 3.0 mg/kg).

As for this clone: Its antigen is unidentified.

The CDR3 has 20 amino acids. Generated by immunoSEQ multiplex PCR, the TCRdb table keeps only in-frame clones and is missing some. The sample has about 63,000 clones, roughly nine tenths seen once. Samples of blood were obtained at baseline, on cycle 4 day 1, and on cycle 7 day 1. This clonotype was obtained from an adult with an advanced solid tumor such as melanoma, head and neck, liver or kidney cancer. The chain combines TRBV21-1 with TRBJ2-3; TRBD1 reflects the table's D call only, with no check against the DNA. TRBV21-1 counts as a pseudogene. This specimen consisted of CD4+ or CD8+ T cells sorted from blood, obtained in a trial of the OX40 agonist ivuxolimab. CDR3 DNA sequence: TGTGCCAGCAGCAAAGGGTTGTCAACAGGGAGCCGTCCTAGCACAGATACGCAGTATTTT. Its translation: CASSKGLSTGSRPSTDTQYF.